The 26 T cell receptor beta chains below all came from one sample that was sequenced in a study of blood T cell repertoires in COVID-19 (dated by TCRdb to 2018 to 2020). Library preparation used the immunoSEQ multiplex PCR assay. TCRdb limited this immuneACCESS table to in-frame rearrangements with V and J called. A share of clones is missing; checked studies link under half to unresolved V genes, and the rest is unexplained. The sample table holds fewer than 130,000 clones, of which roughly 85% were seen once. The ten largest account for around 4.8% of the sample. The sample comprised peripheral blood. These receptor sequences come from a human donor in a cohort sampled during active COVID-19.

The chain uses TRBV5-1 and TRBJ1-1; tentatively, D is TRBD1 (6 bases). The V and J ends lost 4 bases and 2 bases respectively, with 12 bases between them. CDR1 is SGHRS and CDR2 is YFSETQ in the germline V gene. CDR3 length: 14 residues. The CDR3 reads CASSPQGLNTEAFF. CDR3 DNA sequence: TGCGCCAGCAGCCCACAGGGCTTAAACACTGAAGCTTTCTTT.

In this sample, this clone turned up a few times. The chain uses TRBV5-1 and TRBJ1-5, with 8 nucleotides matching TRBD1. J was trimmed by 9 bases and V by 3 bases; bases with no gene match: 8. CDR1 and CDR2 from the germline V gene are SGHRS and YFSETQ. This CDR3 spans 14 amino acids. The CDR3 protein is CASSSGQDGVPQHF. Here the CDR3 DNA reads TGCGCCAGCAGCTCGGGACAGGACGGGGTGCCCCAGCATTTT.

The chain employs TRBV18 and TRBJ2-3, with 8 bases matching TRBD1. Trimming cost V 2 bases and J 0 bases; bases outside gene matches: 4. The CDR3 contains 16 residues. Germline V gene sequence: CDR1 KGHSH, CDR2 LQKENI. CDR3 residues: CASSPDTGGSTDTQYF. The CDR3 DNA sequence: TGTGCCAGCTCACCAGACACAGGGGGGAGCACAGATACGCAGTATTTT.

This chain connects TRBV5-1 to TRBJ2-3; TRBD1 might be the D (6 bases). This CDR3 is 16 amino acids long. From germline, CDR1 is SGHRS and CDR2 YFSETQ. Trimming removed 8 bases at V and 4 bases at J, with 23 bases between. The CDR3 nucleotides read TGCGCCAGGGGCCCTAAGACAGGACGGTCTCCAGATACGCAGTATTTT. This encodes CARGPKTGRSPDTQYF.

The chain recombines TRBV7-9 with TRBJ2-1; TRBD2 matches at 11 bases. Germline V lookup: CDR1 SEHNR, CDR2 FQNEAQ (reference sequence). V dropped 4 bases and J dropped 4; count of bases not matched to a gene: 3. CDR3 length: 15 amino acids. CDR3 amino acids: CASSSLAGEYNEQFF. CDR3 coding DNA: TGTGCCAGCAGCTCACTAGCGGGGGAGTACAATGAGCAGTTCTTC.

The chain links TRBV12-5 to TRBJ2-1; 7 bases line up with TRBD2. J gave up 6 bases and V 6 bases, and 11 bases lay outside the gene matches. There are 15 residues in the CDR3. CDR1 is LGHNT and CDR2 is FRNRAP in the germline V gene. CDR3 nucleotide sequence: TGTGCTAGTGGCACCGGACTAGTAGGGAGCAATGAGCAGTTCTTC. Encoded protein: CASGTGLVGSNEQFF.

This chain joins TRBV4-1 and TRBJ1-2; 9 bases fit TRBD1. CDR1 and CDR2 (germline): MGHRA, YSYEKL. Trimming cost V 3 bases and J 7 bases; bases outside gene matches: 12. The CDR3 has 16 amino acids. The CDR3: CASSHPSGTGSGGYTF. The CDR3, as DNA: TGCGCCAGCAGCCATCCCTCCGGGACAGGGAGTGGTGGCTACACCTTC.

This clone is a singleton in its sample. The chain links TRBV6-5 to TRBJ1-3, with D perhaps matching TRBD1 (6 bases). Trimming left V 8 bases short and J 3 bases short, with 14 bases between. The CDR3 covers 14 residues. Germline CDR1 and CDR2: MNHEY and SVGAGI. CDR3 DNA: TGTGCCAGCTGGGACAAGGGTTTTGGAAACACCATATATTTT. Translated, it gives CASWDKGFGNTIYF.

This sequence joins TRBV4-2 and TRBJ1-1, with no clear D. Germline assignment: CDR1 LGHNA and CDR2 YNFKEQ. V was pared by 2 bases and J by 5 bases, with 6 bases between. CDR3 length: 12 amino acids. Here the CDR3 DNA reads TGTGCCAGCAGCCAAATGAGGACTGAAGCTTTCTTT. Its translation: CASSQMRTEAFF.

The rearrangement links TRBV12-5 to TRBJ2-1, with 15 bases matching TRBD2. Trimming took 6 bases from V and 4 from J; bases not matched to a gene: 10. The CDR3 is 18 amino acids. Germline V gene data show CDR1 as LGHNT and CDR2 as FRNRAP. The CDR3 spells CASGQQGTSGGQYNEQFF. Here the CDR3 DNA reads TGTGCTAGTGGGCAACAAGGGACTAGCGGGGGGCAGTACAATGAGCAGTTCTTC.

The J gene is TRBJ2-1, the V gene TRBV7-3; maybe TRBD2 (6 bases). This CDR3 contains 13 residues. Germline V gene data show CDR1 as SGHTA and CDR2 as FQGTGA. V was trimmed by 4 bases and J by 12 bases, leaving 16 bases between them. The CDR3 nucleotides are TGTGCCAGCAGCTCCCCTGGGTTAGCGGCGCAGTTCTTC. It is translated as CASSSPGLAAQFF.

This chain uses TRBV6-6 with TRBJ1-5; TRBD1 matches at 7 bases. The CDR3 has 16 amino acids. V gave up 9 bases and J gave up 4 bases; unmatched junction bases: 15. Germline V gene sequence: CDR1 MNHNY, CDR2 SVGAGI (reference sequence). DNA of the CDR3: TGTGCCAGTACCGATACTAGGGGGCTGGGGAATCAGCCCCAGCATTTT. As protein: CASTDTRGLGNQPQHF.

The V gene is TRBV5-1, the J gene TRBJ1-2; maybe TRBD1 (5 bases). The ends were cut back, 4 bases at V and 3 bases at J, with 19 bases in the middle. CDR3 length: 16 amino acids. Germline V gives CDR1 SGHRS, CDR2 YFSETQ. Here the CDR3 reads CASSPKGPGVDYGYTF. Written as DNA, the CDR3 is TGCGCCAGCAGCCCAAAGGGACCGGGGGTGGACTATGGCTACACCTTC.

This clone was counted a few times. This chain links TRBV15 with TRBJ1-5; tentative D call: TRBD1 (6 bases). V was shortened by 0 bases and J by 12 bases, with 12 bases between the two germline ends. Germline CDR1 reads LNHNV; CDR2 reads YYDKDF (reference sequence). The CDR3 contains 13 residues. CDR3 loop: CATSRDHQDSQHF. The CDR3 DNA reads as TGTGCCACCAGCAGAGATCATCAGGACAGCCAGCATTTT.

The table lists this clone with a few counts. The V and J genes are TRBV29-1 and TRBJ2-1; D is possibly TRBD1 (5 bases). The V end lost 4 bases, the J end lost 5 bases, and 15 bases lay between the germline ends. CDR3 length equals 14 residues. Germline CDR1 reads SQVTM; CDR2 reads ANQGSEA. The CDR3 sequence is CSVGRPPGNNEQFF. The CDR3 DNA reads as TGCAGCGTTGGGCGTCCCCCAGGGAACAATGAGCAGTTCTTC.

The chain combines TRBV27 with TRBJ2-7, with 8 bases that match TRBD1. V was pared by 5 bases and J by 7 bases, with 10 bases of the junction left unmatched. This CDR3 has 14 residues. CDR1 and CDR2 (germline): MNHEY, SMNVEV (reference sequence). CDR3 bases: TGTGCCAGCAGTGACCACCAGGGGGCTAGGGAGCAGTACTTC. Its translation: CASSDHQGAREQYF.

This clone was detected only once. This chain connects TRBV30 to TRBJ1-5; D is possibly TRBD1 (6 bases). CDR1 GTSNPN and CDR2 SVGIG come from the germline V gene (reference sequence). V lost 1 base and J 3 bases, leaving 10 bases between the germline ends. This CDR3 contains 14 residues. The CDR3 DNA is TGTGCCTGGAGTGCAGGACAGTTCAATCAGCCCCAGCATTTT. Protein: CAWSAGQFNQPQHF.

J is TRBJ1-1 and V is TRBV10-3; D is unresolved. CDR1 ENHRY and CDR2 SYGVKD come from the germline V gene. Trimming removed 0 bases from V and 1 base from J, with 9 bases in between. The CDR3 consists of 15 residues. The CDR3 bases are TGTGCCATCAGTGAGTCTCGGGATGCGAACACTGAAGCTTTCTTT. Its protein product is CAISESRDANTEAFF.

Regarding this clone: The identical CDR3 is also encoded by other nucleotide sequences in the sample. This rearrangement joins TRBV28 to TRBJ2-2; a possible D gene is TRBD1 (6 bases). The CDR3 loop spans 12 amino acids. Trimming took 5 bases from V and 6 from J, leaving 7 bases between them. CDR1 and CDR2 (germline): MDHEN, SYDVKM. CDR3 coding DNA: TGTGCCAGCAGTCAGGGGTCCGGGGAGCTGTTTTTT. Amino acid sequence: CASSQGSGELFF.

Written as DNA, the CDR3 is TGTGCCAGCAGTCTCGCGACTCCCTACGAGCAGTACTTC. Its protein is CASSLATPYEQYF. The V gene is TRBV28, the J gene TRBJ2-7; D unclear. Germline CDR1 MDHEN, CDR2 SYDVKM. The CDR3 runs to 13 residues. V lost 5 bases and J lost 2, with 10 bases in between.

This clone was observed a single time. The V and J genes are TRBV7-9 and TRBJ2-5, with 7 nucleotides matching TRBD2. The CDR3 runs to 15 residues. Germline V gene sequence: CDR1 SEHNR, CDR2 FQNEAQ (reference sequence). J lost 2 bases, V lost 2 bases, and 5 bases had no gene match. The CDR3 spells CASSLQRGRQETQYF. The CDR3 bases are TGTGCCAGCAGCTTACAGCGGGGCCGGCAAGAGACCCAGTACTTC.

V usage is TRBV7-9 and J usage is TRBJ2-1, with a possible D match to TRBD1 (5 bases). The CDR3 covers 13 residues. Deletions cut 4 bases from V and 15 bases from J, with 19 bases between. Per the germline V gene, CDR1 is SEHNR and CDR2 is FQNEAQ (reference sequence). CDR3 sequence (DNA): TGTGCCAGCAGCTGGGGCCCCAGGGCCCGGCCGTTCTTC. It translates to CASSWGPRARPFF.

The chain couples TRBV7-9 to TRBJ1-1, with 7 bases that match TRBD1. The germline CDR1 and CDR2 sequences are SEHNR and FQNEAQ (reference sequence). Trimming removed 2 bases from V and 3 bases from J; junction bases left unmatched: 3. CDR3 length equals 14 residues. Here the CDR3 reads CASSLPDRDTEAFF. Here the CDR3 DNA reads TGTGCCAGCAGCTTACCTGACAGGGACACTGAAGCTTTCTTT.

The chain is built from TRBV6-5 and TRBJ2-7, with a tentative D call TRBD1 (5 bases). The CDR3 covers 13 residues. CDR1 and CDR2 from the germline V gene are MNHEY and SVGAGI. Trimming shortened V by 6 bases and J by 4 bases, and 13 bases separated the two germline ends. CDR3 nucleotide sequence: TGTGCCAGCAGCATAGGGGCCGTTTACGAGCAGTACTTC. Protein product: CASSIGAVYEQYF.

V and J are TRBV7-3 and TRBJ2-3; TRBD1 might be the D (6 bases). The CDR3 is made up of 14 amino acids. From germline, CDR1 is SGHTA and CDR2 FQGTGA. V gave up 5 bases and J gave up 2 bases, with 11 bases separating them. CDR3 amino acids: CASSTGYPTDTQYF. In DNA form, the CDR3 reads TGTGCCAGCAGCACAGGGTACCCCACAGATACGCAGTATTTT.

The chain has TRBV19 and TRBJ1-5, with D possibly matching TRBD1 (6 bases). The germline V gene has CDR1 LNHDA and CDR2 SQIVND (reference sequence). V was trimmed by 3 bases and J by 1 base, leaving 16 bases between them. CDR3 length equals 17 residues. The CDR3 loop is CASSIRQGLRSNQPQHF. The CDR3 coding sequence is TGTGCCAGTAGTATCCGGCAGGGGCTTAGGAGCAATCAGCCCCAGCATTTT.